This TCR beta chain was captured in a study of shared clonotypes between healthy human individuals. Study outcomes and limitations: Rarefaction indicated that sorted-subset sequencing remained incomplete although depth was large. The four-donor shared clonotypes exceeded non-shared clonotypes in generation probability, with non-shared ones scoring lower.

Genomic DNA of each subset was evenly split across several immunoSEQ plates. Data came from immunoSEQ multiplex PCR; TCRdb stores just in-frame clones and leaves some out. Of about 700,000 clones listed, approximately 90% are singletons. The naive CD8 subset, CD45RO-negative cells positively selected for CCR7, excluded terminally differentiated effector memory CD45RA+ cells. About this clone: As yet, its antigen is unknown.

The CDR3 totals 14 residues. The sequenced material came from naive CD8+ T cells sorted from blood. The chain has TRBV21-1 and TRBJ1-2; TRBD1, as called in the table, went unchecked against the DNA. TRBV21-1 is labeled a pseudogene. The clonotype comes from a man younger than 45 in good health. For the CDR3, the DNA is TGTGCCAGCCCGGACGAGGGGGCTTACTATGGCTACACCTTC. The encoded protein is CASPDEGAYYGYTF.